These T cell receptor beta chains were read from a single sample in a study of cytomegalovirus exposure and HLA in healthy donors. Sequenced by immunoSEQ multiplex PCR; TCRdb stores in-frame clones only, minus some. The top ten hold around 5.5% of the sample, which has 50,000 to 70,000 clones, 95% seen once. The material sequenced was PBMCs. Receptors originate from a woman between 18 and 29 years old in good health and CMV-seropositive. Both conserved end residues are part of each CDR3. The D gene is left open where the match is weak. Expanded clones get a size class; other rows say once, few or many, or leave the size out.

>TRBJ2-1|.|.|15|TRBV11-2
TGTGCCAGCAGCTTAGGTTTGGCGGGGAATAATGAGCAGTTCTTC
CASSLGLAGNNEQFF
>TRBJ1-1|.|.|16|TRBV14
TGTGCCAGCAGCCAATTTCTAGGACGCGGGGACACTGAAGCTTTCTTT
CASSQFLGRGDTEAFF
>TRBJ2-7|TRBD2|.|14|TRBV7-6
TGTGCCAGCAGCTCTTTAGCGGGATCCTACGAGCAGTACTTC
CASSSLAGSYEQYF
>TRBJ2-3|TRBD1|.|15|TRBV4-1
TGCGCCAGCAGCCAAGAAGACAGGGGCACAGATACGCAGTATTTT
CASSQEDRGTDTQYF
>TRBJ1-6|TRBD1|.|14|TRBV30
TGTGCCTGGAACCGGGGACAGGGAGATTCACCCCTCCACTTT
CAWNRGQGDSPLHF
>TRBJ2-1|TRBD1|.|13|TRBV27
TGTGCCAGCAGTTTCTCCCAGGGGGATGAGCAGTTCTTC
CASSFSQGDEQFF
>TRBJ1-5|.|.|15|TRBV27
TGTGCCAGCAGTTTATCGGGGAGGGGCGGTCGGCCCCAGCATTTT
CASSLSGRGGRPQHF
>TRBJ2-5|TRBD2|.|15|TRBV5-4
TGTGCCAGCAGCTACAGATCTAGCGGGCAAGAGACCCAGTACTTC
CASSYRSSGQETQYF
>TRBJ2-2|TRBD1|.|18|TRBV5-4
TGTGCCAGCAGCCTGCCGGGACAGGGGGCGCGGGGCACCGGGGAGCTGTTTTTT
CASSLPGQGARGTGELFF
>TRBJ2-7|.|.|13|TRBV13
TGTGCCAGCGGAACTATTCAGGGATACGAGCAGTACTTC
CASGTIQGYEQYF
>TRBJ1-2|.|.|14|TRBV6-1
TGTGCCAGCAGTGAAGGAGGGTTAGCTTATGGCTACACCTTC
CASSEGGLAYGYTF
>TRBJ1-1|.|once|13|TRBV29-1
TGCAGTAGCAGGGGTGGGGGGGACACTGAAGCTTTCTTT
CSSRGGGDTEAFF
>TRBJ2-1|TRBD2|.|15|TRBV28
TGTGCCAGCACCGCACCGGGGGGGCCCTACAATGAGCAGTTCTTC
CASTAPGGPYNEQFF
>TRBJ1-5|.|.|15|TRBV28
TGTGCCAGCAGTCGAGAAAAGGGGAGCAATCAGCCCCAGCATTTT
CASSREKGSNQPQHF
>TRBJ2-7|.|.|13|TRBV5-6
TGTGCCAGCAGCAGTAGCGGCCGGGGCGAGCAGTACTTC
CASSSSGRGEQYF
>TRBJ1-5|.|.|14|TRBV7-2
TGTGCCAGCAGCTTAGAACTCAGCAATCAGCCCCAGCATTTT
CASSLELSNQPQHF
>TRBJ2-7|.|once|15|TRBV6-1
TGTGCCAGCAGTGAAGCGTGGAGGGGTCTCTACGAGCAGTACTTC
CASSEAWRGLYEQYF
>TRBJ1-2|.|.|12|TRBV29-1
TGCAGCGTTGAAGATAACTTGAGCGGCTACACCTTC
CSVEDNLSGYTF
>TRBJ1-6|TRBD1|.|18|TRBV7-6
TGTGCCAGCAGCCCAGTAGTCATGACAGGGGGCGCGATGTCACCCCTCCACTTT
CASSPVVMTGGAMSPLHF
>TRBJ2-5|TRBD1|.|16|TRBV2
TGTGCCAGCAGTGAAGCGGTCGGGACAGGTCAAGAGACCCAGTACTTC
CASSEAVGTGQETQYF
>TRBJ1-2|.|few|13|TRBV28
TGTGCCAGCAGTTTACAAGGCCAGGCTGGCTACACCTTC
CASSLQGQAGYTF
>TRBJ1-2|.|.|18|TRBV11-2
TGTGCCAGCAGCTTAGTGGGAAGGGGAGGACTCCTGAACTATGGCTACACCTTC
CASSLVGRGGLLNYGYTF
>TRBJ2-1|.|.|14|TRBV28
TGTGTCACGGAGGCGGGTCGCCCCTACAATGAGCAGTTCTTC
CVTEAGRPYNEQFF
>TRBJ2-2|.|once|16|TRBV5-1
TGCGCCAGCAGCTTGGGACACAGCTCGAACACCGGGGAGCTGTTTTTT
CASSLGHSSNTGELFF
>TRBJ2-2|TRBD2|.|16|TRBV5-4
TGTGCCAGCAGCTTATTATCGGGGGGGAACACCGGGGAGCTGTTTTTT
CASSLLSGGNTGELFF